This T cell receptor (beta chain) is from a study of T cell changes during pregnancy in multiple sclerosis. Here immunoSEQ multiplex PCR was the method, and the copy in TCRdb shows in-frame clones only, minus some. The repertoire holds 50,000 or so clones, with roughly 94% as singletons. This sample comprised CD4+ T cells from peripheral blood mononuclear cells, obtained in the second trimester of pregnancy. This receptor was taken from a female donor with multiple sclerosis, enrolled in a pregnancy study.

The CDR3, as DNA: TGTGCCAGCAGCCCCTCCCTTATCAACACTGAAGCTTTCTTT. It encodes CASSPSLINTEAFF. The J gene is TRBJ1-1, the V gene TRBV7-2; D call uncertain. Germline CDR1 is SGHTA and CDR2 is FQGNSA. The CDR3 is 14 amino acids. With 5 bases removed from V and 2 bases from J, the gap between germline ends came to 12 bases.